This T cell receptor beta chain was sequenced for a study of blood T cells in healthy people across ages. Study at large: With template switching, about one barcoded beta molecule was captured per two T cells. Whole-study results and caveats: Greater diversity and more naive CD4+ cells were seen in long-lived donors than in aged donors.

The CDR3 extends over 15 amino acids. Germline-derived CDR1 and CDR2 are MDHEN and SYDVKM. This clonotype was detected only a few times. Its antigen is not identified. It was with a sample-barcoded 5' primer and a J-beta primer mix that a second PCR of roughly 7 to 12 cycles was run. With 12 random nucleotides, a template-switch adaptor tagged each individual cDNA molecule. MiXCR was run by TCRdb on the 5' RACE reads, yielding one entry per CDR3 protein. The repertoire holds 600,000 to 850,000 distinct CDR3 sequences, with around 25% as singletons. These data are also associated with another study on T cells of mothers and their children. From that study: Using the M1S primer, the second PCR added sample barcodes along with 2-4 random nucleotides.

The specimen sequenced was blood. The rearrangement uses TRBV28 and TRBJ2-5; TRBD2 agrees at 12 bases. The DNA end lines up better with TRBJ2-1; the J call may be wrong. This receptor was taken from a boy aged 5-17 years in good health. The CDR3 sequence is CASSFGLAGNDEQFF. CDR3 nucleotide sequence: TGTGCCAGCAGTTTCGGACTAGCGGGGAACGATGAGCAGTTCTTC.